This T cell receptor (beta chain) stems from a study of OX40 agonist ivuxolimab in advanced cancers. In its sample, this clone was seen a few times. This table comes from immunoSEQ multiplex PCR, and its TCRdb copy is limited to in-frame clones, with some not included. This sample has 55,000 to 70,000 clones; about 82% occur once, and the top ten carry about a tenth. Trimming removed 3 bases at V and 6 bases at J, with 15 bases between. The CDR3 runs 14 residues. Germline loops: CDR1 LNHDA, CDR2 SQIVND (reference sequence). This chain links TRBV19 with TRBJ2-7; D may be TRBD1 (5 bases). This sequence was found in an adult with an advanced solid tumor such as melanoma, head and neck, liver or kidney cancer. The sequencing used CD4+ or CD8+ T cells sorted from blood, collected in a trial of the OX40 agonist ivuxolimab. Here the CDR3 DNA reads TGTGCCAGTAGTATCCGGGCAGGGTCCGGCGAGCAGTACTTC. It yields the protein CASSIRAGSGEQYF.